This T cell receptor (beta chain) was recovered during a study of CXCR3-negative and CXCR3-positive naive CD8 T cells. Study at large: The total count of TRB reads reached around 140 million, and each library contributed about 1.5 +/- 0.3 million.

Its frequency marks this clonotype as medium-sized. Its specificity is unknown. The study, taken as a whole, reports: Naive subsets expressed similar surface CD5; TRB CDR3 features served to infer TCR strength. Hydrophobicity of TRB CDR3s was greater in CXCR3-positive naive cells than in CXCR3-negative naive cells. Both of the naive subsets showed about the same high diversity, but memory CD8+ cells had much less. TRBV-TRBJ usage was similar across naive CXCR3 subsets but distinct in memory cells.

UMI-tagged TRB cDNA libraries were built via 5' RACE. TCRdb re-called the 5' RACE reads and shows each CDR3 protein once, DNA omitted. Recorded for this sample: approximately 6,900 distinct CDR3 sequences. The CDR3 is 13 amino acids. Looked up from germline, CDR1 is SEHNR and CDR2 is FQNEAQ (reference sequence). Material for sequencing was naive CXCR3+ CD8+ T cells from blood. Noted subset: CD45RO-CCR7+CD27+CD95- naive CD8+ T cells expressing CXCR3 (TNR3+). The clonotype comes from a human donor in good health. Some clones in this sample may be carry-over from other donors' samples. The V call is TRBV7-9, the J call TRBJ1-1. CDR3 sequence reads: CASSLEAGYEAFF.